This entry describes one TCR beta chain. The antigen is undetermined. The data derive from a study of cytomegalovirus exposure and HLA in healthy donors. Findings of the study overall: TCR beta V segments were, for the most part, productive about 87% or about 30% of the time in an earlier analysis.

Vbeta (60) and Jbeta (13) primers were used in the PCR. Some clones are missing from TCRdb's copy, which holds only in-frame ones; the method was immunoSEQ multiplex PCR. The sample spans 150,000 to 200,000 clones; the ten largest clones claim about 0.8%. The CDR3 runs 18 residues. Trimming at V came to 4 bases and at J to 4 bases, leaving 17 bases not matched to a gene. Germline CDR1 and CDR2: SGHRS and YFSETQ. The chain is built from TRBV5-1 and TRBJ2-5; 9 nucleotides align to TRBD2. The TCR originated in a woman under 30 in good health and CMV-seropositive. Source material: PBMCs. The CDR3: CASSVRSGTSRWVETQYF. The CDR3 region has the DNA TGCGCCAGCAGCGTCCGGTCCGGGACTAGCCGATGGGTAGAGACCCAGTACTTC.